This T cell receptor beta chain was profiled in a study of identical twins. Overall study findings and caveats: Abundant beta clonotypes from cord blood bore fewer insertions; memory repertoires lacked this pattern.

Germline V gene data show CDR1 as DFQATT and CDR2 as SNEGSKA (reference sequence). The CDR3 spans 13 residues. V gave up 4 bases and J gave up 7 bases, with 14 bases separating them. This clonotype showed up just a few times. Antigen: not known. Template switching supplied a universal primer site; unique molecular identifiers were carried on the cDNA. TCRdb redid the calling of the 5' RACE reads with MiXCR, one entry per CDR3 protein. The table includes 1,800,000 or so distinct CDR3 sequences, more than 30% detected once. The sequenced sample was cord blood. This TCR was recovered from a newborn girl in good health. The chain uses TRBV20-1 and TRBJ1-5; D is undetermined. For the CDR3, the DNA is TGCAGTGCTAACGTGCACGGAGACCAGCCCCAGCATTTT. This encodes CSANVHGDQPQHF.